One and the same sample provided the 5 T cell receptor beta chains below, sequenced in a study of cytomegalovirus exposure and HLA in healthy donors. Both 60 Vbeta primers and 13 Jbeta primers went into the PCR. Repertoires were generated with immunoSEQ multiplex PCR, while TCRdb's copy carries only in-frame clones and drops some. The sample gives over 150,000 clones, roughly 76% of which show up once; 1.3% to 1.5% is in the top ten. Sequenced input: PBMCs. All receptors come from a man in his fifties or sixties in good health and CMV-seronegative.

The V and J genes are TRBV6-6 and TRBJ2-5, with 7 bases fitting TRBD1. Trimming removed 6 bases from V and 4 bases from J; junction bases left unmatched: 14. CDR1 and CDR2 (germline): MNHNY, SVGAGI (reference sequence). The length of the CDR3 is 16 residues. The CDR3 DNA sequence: TGTGCCAGCAGCTTCCGGGACAGAGTATTCGGAGAGACCCAGTACTTC. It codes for CASSFRDRVFGETQYF.

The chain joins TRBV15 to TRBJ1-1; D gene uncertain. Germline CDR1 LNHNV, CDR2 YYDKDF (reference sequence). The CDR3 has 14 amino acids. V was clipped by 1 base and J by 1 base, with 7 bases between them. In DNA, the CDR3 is TGTGCCACCAGCAGAGTCTCGGGGAACACTGAAGCTTTCTTT. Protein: CATSRVSGNTEAFF.

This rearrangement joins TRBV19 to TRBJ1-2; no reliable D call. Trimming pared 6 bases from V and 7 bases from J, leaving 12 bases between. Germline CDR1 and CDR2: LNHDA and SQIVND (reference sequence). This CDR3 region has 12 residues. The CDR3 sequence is CASSWPGGGYTF. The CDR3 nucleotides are TGTGCCAGTAGCTGGCCAGGAGGTGGCTACACCTTC.

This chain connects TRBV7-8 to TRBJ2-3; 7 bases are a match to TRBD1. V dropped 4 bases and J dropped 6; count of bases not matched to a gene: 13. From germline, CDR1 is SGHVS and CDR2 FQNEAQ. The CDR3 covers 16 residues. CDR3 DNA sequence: TGTGCCAGCAGCTCCCGAAACAGGGGATGGGCGGATACGCAGTATTTT. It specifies CASSSRNRGWADTQYF. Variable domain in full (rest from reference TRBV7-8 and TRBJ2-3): GAGVSQSPRYKVAKRGQDVALRCDPISGHVSLFWYQQALGQGPEFLTYFQNEAQLDKSGLPSDRFFAERPEGSVSTLKIQRTQQEDSAVYLCASSSRNRGWADTQYFGPGTRLTVL.

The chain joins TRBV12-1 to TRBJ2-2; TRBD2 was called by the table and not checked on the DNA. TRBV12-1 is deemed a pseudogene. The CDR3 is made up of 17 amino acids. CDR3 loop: CASSFAFRREAVGELFF. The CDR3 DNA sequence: TGTGCCAGCAGCTTTGCATTTCGTCGGGAGGCGGTCGGGGAGCTGTTTTTT.